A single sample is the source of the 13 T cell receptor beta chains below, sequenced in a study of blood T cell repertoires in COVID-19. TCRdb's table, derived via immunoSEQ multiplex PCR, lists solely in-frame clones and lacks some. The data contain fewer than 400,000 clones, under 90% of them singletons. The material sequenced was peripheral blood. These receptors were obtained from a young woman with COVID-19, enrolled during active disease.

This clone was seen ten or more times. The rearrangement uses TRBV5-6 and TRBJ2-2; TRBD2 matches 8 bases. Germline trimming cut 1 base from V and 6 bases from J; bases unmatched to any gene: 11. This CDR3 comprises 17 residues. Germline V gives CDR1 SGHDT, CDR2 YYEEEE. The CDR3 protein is CASSLTPGTRGAGELFF. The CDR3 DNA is TGTGCCAGCAGCTTGACCCCCGGGACTAGAGGGGCCGGGGAGCTGTTTTTT.

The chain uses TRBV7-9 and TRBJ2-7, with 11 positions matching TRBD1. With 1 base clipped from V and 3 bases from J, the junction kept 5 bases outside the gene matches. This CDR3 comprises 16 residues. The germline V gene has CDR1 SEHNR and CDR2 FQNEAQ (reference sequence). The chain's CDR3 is CASSLGGTGGLYEQYF. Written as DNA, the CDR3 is TGTGCCAGCAGCTTAGGGGGGACAGGGGGACTCTACGAGCAGTACTTC. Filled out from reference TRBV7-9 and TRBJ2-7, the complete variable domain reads DTGVSQNPRHKITKRGQNVTFRCDPISEHNRLYWYRQTLGQGPEFLTYFQNEAQLEKSRLLSDRFSAERPKGSFSTLEIQRTEQGDSAMYLCASSLGGTGGLYEQYFGPGTRLTVT.

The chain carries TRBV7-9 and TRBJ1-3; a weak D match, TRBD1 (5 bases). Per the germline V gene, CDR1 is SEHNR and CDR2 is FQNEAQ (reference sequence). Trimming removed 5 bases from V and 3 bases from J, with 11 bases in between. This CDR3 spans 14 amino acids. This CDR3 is CASSPRVGGNTIYF. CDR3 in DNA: TGTGCCAGCAGCCCCAGGGTGGGTGGAAACACCATATATTTT. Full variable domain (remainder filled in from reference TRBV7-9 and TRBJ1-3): DTGVSQNPRHKITKRGQNVTFRCDPISEHNRLYWYRQTLGQGPEFLTYFQNEAQLEKSRLLSDRFSAERPKGSFSTLEIQRTEQGDSAMYLCASSPRVGGNTIYFGEGSWLTVV.

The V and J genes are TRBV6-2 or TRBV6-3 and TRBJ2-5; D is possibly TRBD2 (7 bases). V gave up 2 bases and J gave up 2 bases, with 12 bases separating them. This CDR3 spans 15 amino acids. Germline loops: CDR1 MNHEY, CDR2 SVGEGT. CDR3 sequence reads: CASSYRGGPQETQYF. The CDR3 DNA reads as TGTGCCAGCAGTTACAGGGGGGGCCCTCAAGAGACCCAGTACTTC.

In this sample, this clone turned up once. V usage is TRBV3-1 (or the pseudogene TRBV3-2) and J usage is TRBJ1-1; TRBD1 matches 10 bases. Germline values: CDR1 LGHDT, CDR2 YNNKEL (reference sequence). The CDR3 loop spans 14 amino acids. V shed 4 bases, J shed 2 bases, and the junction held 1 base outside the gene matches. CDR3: CASSRTGGNTEAFF. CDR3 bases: TGTGCCAGCAGCCGGACAGGGGGAAACACTGAAGCTTTCTTT.

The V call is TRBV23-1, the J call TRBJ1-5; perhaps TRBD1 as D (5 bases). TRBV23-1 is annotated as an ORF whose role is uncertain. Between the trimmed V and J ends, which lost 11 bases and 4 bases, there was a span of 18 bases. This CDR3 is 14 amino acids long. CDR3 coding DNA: TGCGCCCCTTTTCTAGGCAGGGATAATCAGCCCCAGCATTTT. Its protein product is CAPFLGRDNQPQHF.

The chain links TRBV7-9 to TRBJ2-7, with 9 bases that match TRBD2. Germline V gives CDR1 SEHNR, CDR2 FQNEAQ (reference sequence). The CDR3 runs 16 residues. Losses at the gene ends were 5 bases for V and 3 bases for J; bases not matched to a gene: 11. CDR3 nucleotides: TGTGCCAGCAGCCCTCTTCCTAGCGGGGCTGTCTACGAGCAGTACTTC. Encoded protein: CASSPLPSGAVYEQYF.

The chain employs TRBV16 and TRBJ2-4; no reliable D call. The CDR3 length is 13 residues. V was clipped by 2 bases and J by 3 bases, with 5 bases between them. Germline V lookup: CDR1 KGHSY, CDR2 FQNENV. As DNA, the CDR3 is TGTGCCAGCAGCCAAACAGACAAAAACATTCAGTACTTC. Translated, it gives CASSQTDKNIQYF.

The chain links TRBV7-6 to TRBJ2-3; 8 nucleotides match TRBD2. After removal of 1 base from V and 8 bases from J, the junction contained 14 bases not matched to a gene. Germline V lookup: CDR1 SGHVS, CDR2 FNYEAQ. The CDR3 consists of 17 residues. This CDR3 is CASSLESSGGEAGTQYF. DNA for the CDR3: TGTGCCAGCAGCTTAGAGTCCAGCGGGGGCGAAGCTGGTACGCAGTATTTT.

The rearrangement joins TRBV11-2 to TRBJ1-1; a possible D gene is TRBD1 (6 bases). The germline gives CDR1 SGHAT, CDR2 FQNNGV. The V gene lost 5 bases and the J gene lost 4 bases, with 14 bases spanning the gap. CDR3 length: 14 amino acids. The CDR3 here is CASSPWGPRTEAFF. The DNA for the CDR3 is TGTGCCAGCAGCCCGTGGGGGCCGCGCACTGAAGCTTTCTTT.

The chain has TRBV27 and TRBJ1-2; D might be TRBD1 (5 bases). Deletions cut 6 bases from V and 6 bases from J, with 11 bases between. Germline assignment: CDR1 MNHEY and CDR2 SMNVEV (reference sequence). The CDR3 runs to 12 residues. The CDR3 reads CASRSGVHGYTF. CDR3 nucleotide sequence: TGTGCCAGCAGGTCGGGGGTTCATGGCTACACCTTC.

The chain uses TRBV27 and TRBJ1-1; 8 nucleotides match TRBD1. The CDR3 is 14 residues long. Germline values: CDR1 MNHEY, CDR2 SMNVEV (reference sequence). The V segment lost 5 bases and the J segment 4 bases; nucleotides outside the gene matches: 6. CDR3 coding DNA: TGTGCCAGCAGTCCCGGACAGGGAACCACTGAAGCTTTCTTT. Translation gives CASSPGQGTTEAFF.

CDR3 loop: CASSLRDSVAFF. In DNA, the CDR3 is TGTGCCAGTAGTCTTCGGGACAGTGTTGCTTTCTTT. The chain joins TRBV19 to TRBJ1-1; 7 positions agree with TRBD1. V dropped 5 bases and J dropped 11; count of bases not matched to a gene: 8. Germline V lookup: CDR1 LNHDA, CDR2 SQIVND (reference sequence). The CDR3 has 12 residues.